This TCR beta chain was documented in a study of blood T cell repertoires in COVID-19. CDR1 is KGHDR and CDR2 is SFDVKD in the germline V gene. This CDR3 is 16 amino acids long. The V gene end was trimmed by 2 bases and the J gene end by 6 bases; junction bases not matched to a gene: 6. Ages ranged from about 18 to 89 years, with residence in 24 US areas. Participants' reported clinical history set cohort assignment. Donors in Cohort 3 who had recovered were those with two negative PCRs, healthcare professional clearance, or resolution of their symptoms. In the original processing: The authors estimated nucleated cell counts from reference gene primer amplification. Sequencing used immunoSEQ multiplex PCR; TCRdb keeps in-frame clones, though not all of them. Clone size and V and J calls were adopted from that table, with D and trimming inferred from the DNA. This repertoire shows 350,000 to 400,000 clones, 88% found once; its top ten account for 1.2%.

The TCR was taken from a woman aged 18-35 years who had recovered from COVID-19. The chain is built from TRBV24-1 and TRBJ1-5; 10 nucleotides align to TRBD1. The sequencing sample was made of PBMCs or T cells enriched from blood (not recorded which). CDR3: CATSDSGTGAGQPQHF. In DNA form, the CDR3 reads TGTGCCACCAGTGATTCCGGGACAGGGGCAGGTCAGCCCCAGCATTTT.